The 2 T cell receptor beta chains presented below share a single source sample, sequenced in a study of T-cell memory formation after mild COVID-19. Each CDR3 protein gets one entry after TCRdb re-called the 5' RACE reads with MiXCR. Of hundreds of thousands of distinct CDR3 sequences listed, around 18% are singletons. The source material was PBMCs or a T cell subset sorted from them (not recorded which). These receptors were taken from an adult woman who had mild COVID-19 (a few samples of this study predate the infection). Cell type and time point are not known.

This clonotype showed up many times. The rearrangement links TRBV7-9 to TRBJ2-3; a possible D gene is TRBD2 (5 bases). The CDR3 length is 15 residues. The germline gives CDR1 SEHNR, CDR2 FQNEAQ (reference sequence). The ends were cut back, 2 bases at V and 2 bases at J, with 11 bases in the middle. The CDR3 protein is CASSLLGVDTDTQYF. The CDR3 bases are TGTGCCAGCAGCTTATTGGGAGTGGACACAGATACGCAGTATTTT.

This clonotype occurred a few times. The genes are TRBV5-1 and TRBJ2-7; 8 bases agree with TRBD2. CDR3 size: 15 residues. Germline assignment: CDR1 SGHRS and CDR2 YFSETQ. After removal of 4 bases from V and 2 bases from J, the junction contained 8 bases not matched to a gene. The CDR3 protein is CASSPARGGPYEQYF. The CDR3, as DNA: TGCGCCAGCAGCCCTGCCCGCGGGGGGCCCTACGAGCAGTACTTC.